This is a list of T cell receptor beta chains from one sample in a study of blood T cell repertoires in COVID-19. The protocol was immunoSEQ multiplex PCR, while the TCRdb copy is restricted to in-frame clones and leaves out a portion. The repertoire consists of 130,000 or so clones, with over 65% occurring once and the leading ten covering about 3.9%. The sequencing input was peripheral blood. These receptors were obtained from a man aged 60 to 75 with acute or convalescent COVID-19. The conserved cysteine and the conserved F or W are not part of the CDR3 here. Fields, in order: J gene, V gene, CDR3 protein.

>TRBJ1-2|TRBV6-5
ASTGTGYSNYGYT
>TRBJ1-5|TRBV7-2
ASSLGIFGRGQGRQPQH
>TRBJ2-5|TRBV19
ASSIGANGETQY
>TRBJ1-2|TRBV18
ASSQTTENYGYT
>TRBJ2-1|TRBV7-9
ASSQGAGGTGEQF
>TRBJ1-1|TRBV7-3
ASSSQGAGTEAF
>TRBJ2-7|TRBV7-9
ASSSGLENEQY
>TRBJ1-6|TRBV5-6
ASSLGTGGRGNSPLH
>TRBJ2-6|TRBV5-6
ASSFATGGANVLT
>TRBJ2-3|TRBV29-1
SVVPTQDTQY
>TRBJ2-1|TRBV24-1
ATSDLSRPTPGGLNEQF
>TRBJ1-4|TRBV5-1
ASSLVSGYEKLF
>TRBJ2-3|TRBV24-1
ATSDPGLAGVSTDTQY
>TRBJ2-3|TRBV18
ASSPEQGGYTQY
>TRBJ2-5|TRBV5-1
ASSTGGYQETQY
>TRBJ2-1|TRBV6-5
AAGRGQHEQF
>TRBJ2-7|TRBV5-1
ASSLSGTGREQY
>TRBJ2-1|TRBV7-6
ASSQGLGGHNEQF
>TRBJ2-5|TRBV5-6
ASSPGLGETQY
>TRBJ1-1|TRBV18
ASSDRGHTEAF
>TRBJ2-5|TRBV11-2
ASSLVQGTQY
>TRBJ1-5|TRBV28
ASSLPGDDQPQH
>TRBJ2-7|TRBV27
ASSGSQRREQY
>TRBJ2-7|TRBV29-1
SVMAGSREQY
>TRBJ2-5|TRBV19
ASREFPGETQY
>TRBJ1-2|TRBV7-2
ASSLQGTRPYGYT
>TRBJ2-2|TRBV7-9
ASTAAGLAPGELF
>TRBJ2-3|TRBV29-1
SVDSGTSTDTQY
>TRBJ2-7|TRBV25-1
ASLAGGTLGEQY
>TRBJ2-7|TRBV27
ASSPGTGGYEQY
>TRBJ1-5|TRBV4-3
ASSPGRGGNQPQH
>TRBJ2-5|TRBV27
ASSLSADYAIQETQY
>TRBJ1-5|TRBV28
ASRPLPGNQPQH
>TRBJ1-2|TRBV6-2/TRBV6-3
ASSPSNRAGGRYGYT
>TRBJ2-1|TRBV7-2
ASSPRWDRSYNEQF
>TRBJ1-1|TRBV28
ASRAGGRTEAF
>TRBJ1-5|TRBV6-2/TRBV6-3
ASSYHLGRGQPQH
>TRBJ2-2|TRBV29-1
SVALQGADAGELF
>TRBJ1-1|TRBV7-8
ASSLGGRGNYYTEAF
>TRBJ2-3|TRBV7-6
ASRPSATDTQY
>TRBJ2-7|TRBV27
ASSPRGAYEQY
>TRBJ1-2|TRBV7-8
ASSLDPQGISGYT
>TRBJ2-1|TRBV6-9
ASLPLPIWQRELSYNEQF
>TRBJ2-7|TRBV11-2
ASSGGRKVYEQY
>TRBJ2-5|TRBV7-2
ASSLDTGSATQY
>TRBJ2-5|TRBV15
ATSREGVVETQY
>TRBJ1-2|TRBV5-4
ASSLDRGNLEGYT
>TRBJ2-2|TRBV6-5
ASSYSNGRAGGELF
>TRBJ2-7|TRBV18
ASSPGQGIYEQY
>TRBJ2-5|TRBV6-5
ASLRTSGSKETQY
>TRBJ1-5|TRBV27
ASRPGDSNQPQH
>TRBJ1-5|TRBV18
ASSPFGTGAGGNQPQH
>TRBJ2-1|TRBV24-1
ATATGISEQF